The rows below give T cell receptor beta chains drawn from one sample of a study of beta chain features in type 1 diabetes. Clones were read by immunoSEQ multiplex PCR, and TCRdb kept only the in-frame ones, dropping some. This sample carries 400,000 to 600,000 clones, about 32% of them seen once, and the ten largest clones take more than 0.055%. The sample taken for sequencing was naive CD4+ T cells from blood. The receptors here all came from a man aged 18 to 35 in good health. Both conserved end residues are trimmed from each CDR3.

j_gene,v_gene,CDR3aa
TRBJ2-5,TRBV7-9,ASSLATLAGGETQY
TRBJ2-5,TRBV30,AWSGIAGKLGETQY
TRBJ2-3,TRBV30,AYAGARSGTQY
TRBJ2-6,TRBV29-1,SVQRRGANVLT
TRBJ2-1,TRBV28,ASSFYYNEQF
TRBJ2-5,TRBV7-6,ASSFLVQETQY
TRBJ1-2,TRBV30,AWSDRVRLTYGYT
TRBJ1-5,TRBV23-1,ASSPGESNQPQH
TRBJ1-2,TRBV23-1,AIIENYGYT
TRBJ2-3,TRBV7-2,ASSTTDTQY
TRBJ1-1,TRBV9,ASSVLTSSSEAF
TRBJ2-7,TRBV30,AWSLGGGEQY
TRBJ2-1,TRBV9,ASSVGEVYNEQF
TRBJ2-7,TRBV20-1,SVASAYEQY
TRBJ1-3,TRBV5-4,ASSADTFSGNTIY
TRBJ1-3,TRBV9,ASSVDSGNTIY
TRBJ2-1,TRBV5-1,ASSFVPDNEQF
TRBJ1-5,TRBV4-3,ASSQGANSNQPQH
TRBJ2-7,TRBV15,ATSTGRTSSYEQY
TRBJ2-6,TRBV30,AWSWTARSGANVLT
TRBJ2-1,TRBV19,ASSFQGDLEQF
TRBJ2-1,TRBV14,ASSQVMGQGHYNEQF
TRBJ1-2,TRBV7-9,ASSPSLSYGYT
TRBJ2-5,TRBV7-2,ASSLARLAGGLWETQY
TRBJ2-3,TRBV9,ASSADGGATRDTQY
TRBJ2-4,TRBV4-2,ASSQERAAGKNIQY
TRBJ1-1,TRBV7-9,ASSLAGGEAF
TRBJ2-3,TRBV4-1,ASSLGSSWNTDTQY
TRBJ1-1,TRBV10-3,AISDRTGNTEAF
TRBJ2-7,TRBV25-1,ASSENRNTEQY
TRBJ2-1,TRBV18,ASSPAQGINYNEQF
TRBJ1-5,TRBV29-1,SVGQGNNQPQH
TRBJ2-5,TRBV6-5,ASSSSLAGGAQY
TRBJ2-1,TRBV5-1,ASSLLGDNEQF
TRBJ2-4,TRBV6-1,ASSDPKNIQY
TRBJ2-5,TRBV9,ASSAHSQETQY
TRBJ2-5,TRBV7-9,ASSGAGTGPETQY
TRBJ2-3,TRBV7-2,ASSREGRTDTQY
TRBJ1-1,TRBV10-3,AISVHENTEAF
TRBJ2-3,TRBV5-1,ASSLDRAVNTDTQY
TRBJ1-1,TRBV28,ASSSGRTEAF
TRBJ2-7,TRBV29-1,SVWIGGAYEQY
TRBJ2-7,TRBV7-8,ASSLVRPTYEQY
TRBJ2-5,TRBV7-7,ASSLYLAETQY
TRBJ1-2,TRBV30,AWSADRGYGYT
TRBJ1-1,TRBV29-1,SVMGSRGDTEAF
TRBJ2-1,TRBV25-1,ASSGRIYNEQF
TRBJ2-5,TRBV9,ASSVTSAQETQY
TRBJ2-1,TRBV30,ATGLYNEQF
TRBJ2-7,TRBV5-1,ASSSTDIHEQY
TRBJ2-6,TRBV6-6,ASSYKGAGANVLT
TRBJ2-1,TRBV29-1,SGLTSWKEQF
TRBJ2-5,TRBV30,AWSPGTSGGLRMTQY
TRBJ2-7,TRBV21-1,ASSDLRGRNPTEQY
TRBJ1-2,TRBV7-2,ASSLGQLAGYT
TRBJ1-5,TRBV20-1,SASSNQPQH